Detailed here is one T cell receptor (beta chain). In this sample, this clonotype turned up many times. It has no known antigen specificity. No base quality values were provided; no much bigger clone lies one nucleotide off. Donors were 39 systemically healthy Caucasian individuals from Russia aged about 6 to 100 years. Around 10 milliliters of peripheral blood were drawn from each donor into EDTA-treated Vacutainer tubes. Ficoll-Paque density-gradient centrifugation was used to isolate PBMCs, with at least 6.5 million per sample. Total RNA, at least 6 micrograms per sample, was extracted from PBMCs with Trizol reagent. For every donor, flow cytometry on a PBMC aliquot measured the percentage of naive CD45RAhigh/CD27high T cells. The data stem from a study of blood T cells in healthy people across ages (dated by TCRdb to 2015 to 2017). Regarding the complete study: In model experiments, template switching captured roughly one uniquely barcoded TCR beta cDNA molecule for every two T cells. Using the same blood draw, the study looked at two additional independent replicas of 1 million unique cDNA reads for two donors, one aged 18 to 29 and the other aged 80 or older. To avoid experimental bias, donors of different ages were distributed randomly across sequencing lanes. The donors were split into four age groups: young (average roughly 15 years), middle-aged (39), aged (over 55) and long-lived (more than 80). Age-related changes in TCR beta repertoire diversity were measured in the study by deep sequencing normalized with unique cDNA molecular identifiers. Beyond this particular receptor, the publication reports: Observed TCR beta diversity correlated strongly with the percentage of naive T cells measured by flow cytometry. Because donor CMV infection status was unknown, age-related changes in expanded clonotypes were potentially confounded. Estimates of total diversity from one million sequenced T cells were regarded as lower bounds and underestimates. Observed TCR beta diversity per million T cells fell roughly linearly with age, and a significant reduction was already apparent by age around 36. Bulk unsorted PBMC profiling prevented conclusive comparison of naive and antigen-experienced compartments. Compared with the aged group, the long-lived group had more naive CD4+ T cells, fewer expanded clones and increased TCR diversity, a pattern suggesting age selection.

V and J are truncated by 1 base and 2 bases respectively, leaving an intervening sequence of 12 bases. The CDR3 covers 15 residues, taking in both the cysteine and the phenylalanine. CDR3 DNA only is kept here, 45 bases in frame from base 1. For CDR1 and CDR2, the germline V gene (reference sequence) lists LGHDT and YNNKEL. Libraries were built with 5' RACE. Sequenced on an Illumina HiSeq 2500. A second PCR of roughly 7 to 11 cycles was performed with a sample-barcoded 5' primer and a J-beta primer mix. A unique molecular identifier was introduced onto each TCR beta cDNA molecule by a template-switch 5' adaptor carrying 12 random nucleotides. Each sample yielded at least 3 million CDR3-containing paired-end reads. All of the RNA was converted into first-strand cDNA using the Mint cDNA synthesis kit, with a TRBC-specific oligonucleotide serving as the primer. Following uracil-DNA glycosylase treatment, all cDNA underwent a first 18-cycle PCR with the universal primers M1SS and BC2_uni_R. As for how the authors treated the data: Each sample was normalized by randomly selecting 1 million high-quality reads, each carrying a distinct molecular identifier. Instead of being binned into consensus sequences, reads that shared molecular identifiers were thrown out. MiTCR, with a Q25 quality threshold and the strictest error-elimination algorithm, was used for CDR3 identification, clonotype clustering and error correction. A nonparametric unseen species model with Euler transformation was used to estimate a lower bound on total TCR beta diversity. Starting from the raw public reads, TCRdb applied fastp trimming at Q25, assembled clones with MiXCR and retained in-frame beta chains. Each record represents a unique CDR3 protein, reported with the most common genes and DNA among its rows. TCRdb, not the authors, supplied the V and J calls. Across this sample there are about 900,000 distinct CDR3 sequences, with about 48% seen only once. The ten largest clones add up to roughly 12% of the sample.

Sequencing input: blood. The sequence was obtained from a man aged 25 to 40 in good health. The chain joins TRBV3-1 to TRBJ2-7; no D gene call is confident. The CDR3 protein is CASSQVPRITYEQYF. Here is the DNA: TGTGCCAGCAGCCAAGTTCCCAGGATCACCTACGAGCAGTACTTC.